One sample yielded the 17 T cell receptor beta chains listed below, sequenced in a study of blood T cell repertoires in COVID-19. Method: immunoSEQ multiplex PCR; TCRdb's copy keeps in-frame clones and lacks some. The sample records approximately 180,000 clones, roughly 80% being singletons. Sequencing was carried out using PBMCs or T cells enriched from blood (not recorded which). These receptors were collected from a woman in her sixties or seventies with acute COVID-19.

This chain joins TRBV5-4 and TRBJ2-5, with a possible D match to TRBD1 (5 bases). Germline V gives CDR1 SGHNT, CDR2 YYREEE (reference sequence). V was shortened by 0 bases and J by 1 base, with 7 bases between the two germline ends. This CDR3 region has 14 residues. For the CDR3, the DNA is TGTGCCAGCAGCTTGGGACAGCCCCAAGAGACCCAGTACTTC. Protein product: CASSLGQPQETQYF.

The V gene is TRBV10-3, the J gene TRBJ1-2; 9 bases line up with TRBD1. V gave up 7 bases and J gave up 2 bases; unmatched junction bases: 5. This CDR3 contains 14 residues. CDR1 and CDR2 (germline): ENHRY, SYGVKD. The CDR3 bases are TGTGCCATCACCACCACAGGGGGCAACTATGGCTACACCTTC. Protein product: CAITTTGGNYGYTF.

The rearrangement uses TRBV18 and TRBJ2-7; unclear D gene. Germline values: CDR1 KGHSH, CDR2 LQKENI. CDR3 length: 14 amino acids. Trimming removed 4 bases at V and 0 bases at J, with 10 bases between. The DNA of the CDR3 is TGTGCCAGCTCACTCACCGGGTACTCCTACGAGCAGTACTTC. Its translation: CASSLTGYSYEQYF.

This chain connects TRBV24-1 to TRBJ1-6; D ambiguous. The CDR3 extends over 12 amino acids. Germline values: CDR1 KGHDR, CDR2 SFDVKD. The V and J ends lost 4 bases and 8 bases respectively, with 5 bases between them. The chain's CDR3 is CATSDSDSPLHF. The CDR3 region has the DNA TGTGCCACCAGTGACTCGGATTCACCCCTCCACTTT.

CDR3 loop: CATTLSPGPSQNQPQHF. CDR3 nucleotide sequence: TGTGCCACCACACTCTCCCCGGGTCCCTCACAAAATCAGCCCCAGCATTTT. V and J are TRBV19 and TRBJ1-5; D not resolved. Looked up from germline, CDR1 is LNHDA and CDR2 is SQIVND (reference sequence). The CDR3 extends over 17 amino acids. Trimming shortened V by 10 bases and J by 4 bases, and 26 bases separated the two germline ends.

The chain uses TRBV19 and TRBJ2-4; D is possibly TRBD2 (5 bases). V lost 3 bases, J lost 4 bases, and 7 bases lay in between. CDR3 length equals 13 residues. Germline V CDR1 and CDR2: LNHDA, SQIVND (reference sequence). CDR3 sequence: CASSIPGKNIQYF. CDR3 nucleotide sequence: TGTGCCAGTAGTATTCCGGGAAAAAACATTCAGTACTTC.

This chain uses TRBV5-1 with TRBJ2-5, with 8 bases aligning to TRBD1. This CDR3 contains 15 residues. Germline V gives CDR1 SGHRS, CDR2 YFSETQ. The trim removed 3 bases at V and 5 bases at J, leaving 9 bases unmatched. This chain's CDR3 is CASSSGTGSVETQYF. CDR3 nucleotides: TGCGCCAGCAGCTCCGGGACAGGTAGCGTGGAGACCCAGTACTTC.

In DNA, the CDR3 is TGCGCCAGCAGCATCGGGACTAGCGGGGTAGAAGAGCAGTACGTC. Translating gives CASSIGTSGVEEQYV. The V call is TRBV5-1, the J call TRBJ2-7, with 13 bases identical to TRBD2. Germline CDR1 SGHRS, CDR2 YFSETQ. V shed 4 bases, J shed 7 bases, and the junction held 8 bases outside the gene matches. This CDR3 comprises 15 residues.

V is TRBV27 and J is TRBJ2-5; perhaps TRBD2 as D (5 bases). CDR3 length: 14 amino acids. Trimming took off 3 bases at V and 5 bases at J, with 13 bases between the two ends. Germline values: CDR1 MNHEY, CDR2 SMNVEV (reference sequence). CDR3: CASSFSGNIETQYF. CDR3 DNA sequence: TGTGCCAGCAGTTTTTCGGGGAACATTGAGACCCAGTACTTC.

This chain uses TRBV19 with TRBJ1-5, with 10 bases aligning to TRBD1. V shed 9 bases, J shed 7 bases, and the junction held 6 bases outside the gene matches. The CDR3 extends over 13 amino acids. Germline CDR1 LNHDA, CDR2 SQIVND (reference sequence). CDR3 in amino acids: CASAGTGVQPQHF. CDR3 nucleotide sequence: TGTGCCAGCGCCGGGACAGGGGTCCAGCCCCAGCATTTT. The variable domain in full, completed from reference TRBV19 and TRBJ1-5, reads DGGITQSPKYLFRKEGQNVTLSCEQNLNHDAMYWYRQDPGQGLRLIYYSQIVNDFQKGDIAEGYSVSREKKESFPLTVTSAQKNPTAFYLCASAGTGVQPQHFGDGTRLSIL.

The count of this clone is one. This chain joins TRBV6-5 and TRBJ2-5; 7 nucleotides line up with TRBD2. J was trimmed by 5 bases and V by 11 bases; bases with no gene match: 11. This CDR3 has 13 residues. Germline loops: CDR1 MNHEY, CDR2 SVGAGI. The CDR3 is CASRRAAGETQYF. CDR3 in DNA: TGTGCCTCTCGTAGGGCAGCGGGGGAGACCCAGTACTTC.

The chain employs TRBV11-2 and TRBJ2-3; 10 nucleotides align to TRBD1. V lost 5 bases, J lost 2 bases, and 4 bases stayed unmatched. The CDR3 is 15 residues long. Germline-derived CDR1 and CDR2 are SGHAT and FQNNGV. This chain's CDR3 is CASSQGTGVTDTQYF. In nucleotides, the CDR3 is TGTGCCAGCAGCCAAGGGACAGGGGTCACAGATACGCAGTATTTT.

J is TRBJ2-7 and V is TRBV4-2; D possibly corresponds to TRBD2 (6 bases). The CDR3 extends over 19 amino acids. The germline V gene encodes CDR1 LGHNA and CDR2 YNFKEQ. Trimming took off 0 bases at V and 1 base at J, with 22 bases between the two ends. CDR3 bases: TGTGCCAGCAGCCAAGAATATCTTTCGGGGGAGGCGATTTCCTACGAGCAGTACTTC. This encodes CASSQEYLSGEAISYEQYF.

The chain is built from TRBV9 and TRBJ2-2, with TRBD2 matching over 14 bases. The CDR3 loop spans 15 amino acids. From germline, CDR1 is SGDLS and CDR2 YYNGEE. The V and J ends lost 4 bases and 6 bases, in that order; junction bases with no gene match: 2. The CDR3 bases are TGTGCCAGCAGCACGACTAGCGGGAGGGCCGGGGAGCTGTTTTTT. Translated: CASSTTSGRAGELFF.

In its sample, this clone was seen once. V gene TRBV14 combines with J gene TRBJ1-2, with a weak D call TRBD1 (6 bases). Germline CDR1 is SGHDN and CDR2 is FVKESK. The CDR3 is made up of 16 amino acids. The V end lost 1 base, the J end lost 7 bases, and 19 bases lay between the germline ends. In DNA, the CDR3 is TGTGCCAGCAGCCAAGTCTGGGGGCGGGAGTTGAGTGGCTACACCTTC. As protein: CASSQVWGRELSGYTF.

V and J are TRBV19 and TRBJ2-5, with TRBD2 matching 7 bases. Germline-derived CDR1 and CDR2 are LNHDA and SQIVND (reference sequence). This CDR3 is built from 16 residues. V shed 6 bases and J 2 bases; nucleotides not matched to a gene: 12. The CDR3, as DNA: TGTGCCAGTAGCCCCGCGGGAGCGGCGGTACAAGAGACCCAGTACTTC. It is translated as CASSPAGAAVQETQYF.

This chain uses TRBV5-1 with TRBJ2-1, with 7 bases lining up with TRBD2. CDR1 and CDR2 (germline): SGHRS, YFSETQ. J was trimmed by 7 bases and V by 6 bases; bases with no gene match: 13. CDR3 size: 15 residues. The CDR3 reads CASTFGRTRSNEQFF. The CDR3 nucleotides read TGCGCCAGCACCTTCGGCCGGACTAGGTCAAATGAGCAGTTCTTC.